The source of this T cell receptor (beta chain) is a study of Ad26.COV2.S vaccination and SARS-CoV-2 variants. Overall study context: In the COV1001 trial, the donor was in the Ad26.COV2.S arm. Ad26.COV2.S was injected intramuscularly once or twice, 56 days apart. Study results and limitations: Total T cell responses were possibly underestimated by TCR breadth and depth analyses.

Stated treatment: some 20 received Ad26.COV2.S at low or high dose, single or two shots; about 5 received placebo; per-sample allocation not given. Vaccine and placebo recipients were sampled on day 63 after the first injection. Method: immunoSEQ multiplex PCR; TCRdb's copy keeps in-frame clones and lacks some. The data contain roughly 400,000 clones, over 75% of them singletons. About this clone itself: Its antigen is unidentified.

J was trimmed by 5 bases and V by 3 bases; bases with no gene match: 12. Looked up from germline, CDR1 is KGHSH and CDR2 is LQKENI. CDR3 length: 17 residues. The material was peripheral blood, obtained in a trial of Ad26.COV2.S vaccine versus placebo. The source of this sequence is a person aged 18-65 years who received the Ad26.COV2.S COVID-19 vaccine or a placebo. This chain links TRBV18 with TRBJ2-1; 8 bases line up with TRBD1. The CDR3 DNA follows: TGTGCCAGCTCACCCCTGGTGGGGCCAGGGGGCCACAATGAGCAGTTCTTC. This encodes CASSPLVGPGGHNEQFF.